This TCR beta chain was documented in a study of blood T cells in healthy people across ages. General study points: Any changes in expanded clonotypes were possibly confounded, as donor CMV status remained unknown.

A sample-barcoded 5' primer and a J-beta primer mix were used in a second PCR of roughly 7 to 11 cycles. TCRdb used MiXCR to reprocess the 5' RACE reads, holding one entry per CDR3 protein. The data contain about 1 million distinct CDR3 sequences, approximately 25% of them singletons. Only a few counts were recorded for this clonotype. Its target is not known. V lost 6 bases and J lost 0, with 8 bases in between. Per the germline V gene, CDR1 is SGHAT and CDR2 is FQNNGV. This CDR3 has 13 residues. The sample also formed part of further work on T cells of mothers and their children. That study reports: Nine systemically healthy Caucasian donors: three mothers, six children. The yield was over 8 million TCR beta CDR3 reads from each mother and approximately 3 million from each child. A slight, non-significant increase in overlap was found for related mother-child pairs relative to unrelated pairs.

The chain uses TRBV11-2 and TRBJ2-5; D not resolved. The specimen was blood. The clonotype was recovered from a girl aged 2-15 years in good health. Here the CDR3 reads CASSKVYQETQYF. Written as DNA, the CDR3 is TGTGCCAGCAGTAAAGTGTACCAAGAGACCCAGTACTTC.